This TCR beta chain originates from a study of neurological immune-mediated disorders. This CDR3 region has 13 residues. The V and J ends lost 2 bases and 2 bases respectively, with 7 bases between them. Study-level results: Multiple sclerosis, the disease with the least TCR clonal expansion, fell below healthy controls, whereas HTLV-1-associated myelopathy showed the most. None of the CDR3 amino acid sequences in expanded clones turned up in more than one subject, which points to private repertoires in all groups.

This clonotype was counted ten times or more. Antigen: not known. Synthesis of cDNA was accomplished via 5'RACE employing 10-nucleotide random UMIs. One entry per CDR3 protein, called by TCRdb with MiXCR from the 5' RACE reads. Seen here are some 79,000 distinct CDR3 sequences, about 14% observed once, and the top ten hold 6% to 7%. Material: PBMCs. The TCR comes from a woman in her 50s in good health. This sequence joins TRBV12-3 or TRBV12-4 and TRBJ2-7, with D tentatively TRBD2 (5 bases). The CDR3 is CASSLMRAYEQYF. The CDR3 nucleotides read TGTGCCAGCAGTTTAATGAGGGCCTACGAGCAGTACTTC.